This T cell receptor beta chain is from a study of blood T cell repertoires in COVID-19. Background on the study: Nucleic acid was either cDNA or gDNA, and it came from T cells, B-cell-depleted T cells, or PBMCs.

Germline V gene sequence: CDR1 MNHEY, CDR2 SMNVEV (reference sequence). V dropped 6 bases and J dropped 6; count of bases not matched to a gene: 8. This CDR3 is built from 16 residues. Here immunoSEQ multiplex PCR was the method, and the copy in TCRdb shows in-frame clones only, minus some. The profile covers hundreds of thousands of clones, with 86% appearing a single time and about 1.5% taken by the ten largest. The rearrangement joins TRBV27 to TRBJ2-1; the match to TRBD2 covers 13 bases. This TCR was sampled from a woman aged 30 to 39 with active or convalescent COVID-19. Material for sequencing was peripheral blood. The DNA of the CDR3 is TGTGCCAGCAGCCCCGGGACTAGCGGGGCTTTCAATGAGCAGTTCTTC. This encodes CASSPGTSGAFNEQFF.